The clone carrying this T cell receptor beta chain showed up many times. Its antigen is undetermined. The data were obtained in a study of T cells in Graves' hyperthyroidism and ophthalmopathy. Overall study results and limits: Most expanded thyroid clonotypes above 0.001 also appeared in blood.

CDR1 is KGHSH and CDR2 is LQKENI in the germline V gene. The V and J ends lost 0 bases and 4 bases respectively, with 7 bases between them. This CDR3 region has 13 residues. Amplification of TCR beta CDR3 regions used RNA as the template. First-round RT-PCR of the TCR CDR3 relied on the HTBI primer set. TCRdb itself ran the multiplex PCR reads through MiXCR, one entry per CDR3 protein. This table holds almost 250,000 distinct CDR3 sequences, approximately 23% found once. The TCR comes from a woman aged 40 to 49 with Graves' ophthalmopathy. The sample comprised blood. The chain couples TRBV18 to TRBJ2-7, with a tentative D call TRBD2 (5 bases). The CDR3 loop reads CASSPPSGYEQYF. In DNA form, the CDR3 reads TGTGCCAGCTCACCACCGTCGGGGTACGAGCAGTACTTC.